This T cell receptor beta chain derives from a study of type 1 regulatory T cells. The overall study: An in vitro protocol generated T-allo10, a Tr1-enriched, alloantigen-specific CD4 T cell product.

TCRdb re-called the reads through MiXCR, storing one row per CDR3 protein. The repertoire holds roughly 68,000 distinct CDR3 sequences, with around 68% as singletons. As for this clonotype: Its target is not known.

This clonotype was obtained from a human donor in good health. Sequenced sample: cultured T cells, either the whole culture or a sorted T cell fraction (not recorded which). Subset defined: Tr1-enriched cell product generated in vitro against host alloantigens.

The CDR3 here is CSARGPGLGGVSEYNEQFF. As DNA, the CDR3 is TGCAGTGCTAGAGGTCCGGGACTAGGAGGGGTTAGTGAGTACAATGAGCAGTTCTTC. The V and J genes are TRBV20-1 and TRBJ2-1; 8 positions agree with TRBD2. After removal of 1 base from V and 4 bases from J, the junction contained 18 bases not matched to a gene. CDR1 and CDR2 from the germline V gene are DFQATT and SNEGSKA (reference sequence). The length of the CDR3 is 19 residues.